Shown below are 25 T cell receptor beta chains from a single sample sequenced in a study of blood T cell repertoires in COVID-19. Clones were read by immunoSEQ multiplex PCR, and TCRdb kept only the in-frame ones, dropping some. The data show 250,000 to 350,000 clones, 75% to 95% seen once. Sequenced: peripheral blood. Every receptor here comes from a young woman with COVID-19, enrolled during active disease.

The gene calls are TRBV6-5 and TRBJ2-1; TRBD2 matches 8 bases. CDR1 and CDR2 (germline): MNHEY, SVGAGI. V gave up 2 bases and J gave up 10 bases; unmatched junction bases: 10. There are 15 residues in the CDR3. CDR3 amino acids: CASSYTGTSFLEQFF. The CDR3 coding sequence is TGTGCCAGCAGTTACACCGGGACTAGTTTCCTGGAGCAGTTCTTC.

The CDR3 nucleotides are TGCAGCGTTGAAACGGGGGACACCGGGGAGCTGTTTTTT. It encodes CSVETGDTGELFF. V gene TRBV29-1 combines with J gene TRBJ2-2, with D possibly matching TRBD2 (6 bases). Deletions cut 2 bases from V and 3 bases from J, with 7 bases between. Germline-derived CDR1 and CDR2 are SQVTM and ANQGSEA. This CDR3 contains 13 residues.

The sample holds one count of this clone. The chain joins TRBV27 to TRBJ1-4; D perhaps matches TRBD1 (5 bases). The length of the CDR3 is 14 residues. Germline V gives CDR1 MNHEY, CDR2 SMNVEV (reference sequence). Trimming left V 4 bases short and J 8 bases short, with 14 bases between. DNA for the CDR3: TGTGCCAGCAGTTCGACTCGAAAGGGGGAAAAACTGTTTTTT. This encodes CASSSTRKGEKLFF.

The chain has TRBV6-2 or TRBV6-3 and TRBJ1-6, with 11 nucleotides matching TRBD1. Germline lookup yields CDR1 MNHEY and CDR2 SVGEGT. The CDR3 spans 15 residues. V trimming: 6 bases; J trimming: 7 bases; junction bases outside the gene matches: 5. The CDR3 sequence: CASSRTGGANSPLHF. The DNA of the CDR3 is TGTGCCAGCAGCCGGACAGGGGGCGCGAATTCACCCCTCCACTTT.

This clone was counted once. The rearrangement joins TRBV2 to TRBJ2-7; D perhaps matches TRBD2 (6 bases). The V and J ends lost 10 bases and 4 bases respectively, with 11 bases between them. The CDR3 length is 11 residues. Germline-derived CDR1 and CDR2 are SNHLY and FYNNEI. The chain's CDR3 is CATSAGYEQYF. CDR3 DNA: TGTGCCACCAGCGCGGGGTACGAGCAGTACTTC.

V and J are TRBV6-6 and TRBJ2-1; D is unclear. This CDR3 has 13 residues. The germline gives CDR1 MNHNY, CDR2 SVGAGI (reference sequence). V was cut by 2 bases and J by 6 bases, with 8 bases left in between. This CDR3 reads CASSYEDGNEQFF. The CDR3 DNA follows: TGTGCCAGCAGTTACGAGGATGGCAATGAGCAGTTCTTC.

In this sample, this clone turned up a few times. This chain connects TRBV7-2 to TRBJ2-2, with D perhaps matching TRBD2 (5 bases). V lost 5 bases to trimming and J lost 3 bases, with 16 bases between them. CDR1 SGHTA and CDR2 FQGNSA come from the germline V gene. The CDR3 totals 16 residues. CDR3 sequence (DNA): TGTGCCAGCAGCGGGCGAGGGAGTTTTTACACCGGGGAGCTGTTTTTT. Its protein is CASSGRGSFYTGELFF.

This chain uses TRBV3-1 (or the pseudogene TRBV3-2) with TRBJ2-4; 9 positions agree with TRBD1. The CDR3 spans 21 residues. The ends lost 1 base at V and 2 bases at J; junction bases unmatched: 18. Germline V lookup: CDR1 LGHDT, CDR2 YNNKEL (reference sequence). The CDR3 nucleotides are TGTGCCAGCAGCCAAGCCGCAGGGACAGGGAGGGCGATGAGGACCAAAAACATTCAGTACTTC. Translation gives CASSQAAGTGRAMRTKNIQYF.

V usage is TRBV2 and J usage is TRBJ2-1; unclear D gene. V was shortened by 3 bases and J by 5 bases, with 5 bases between the two germline ends. This CDR3 spans 12 amino acids. Germline V gene sequence: CDR1 SNHLY, CDR2 FYNNEI. The CDR3 protein is CASSEPDNEQFF. As DNA, the CDR3 is TGTGCCAGCAGTGAGCCAGACAATGAGCAGTTCTTC.

The genes are TRBV2 and TRBJ1-5; TRBD1 agrees at 9 bases. The CDR3 has 18 amino acids. J gave up 1 base and V 4 bases, and 11 bases lay outside the gene matches. Germline CDR1 reads SNHLY; CDR2 reads FYNNEI. CDR3 sequence: CASSAQGTGWDSNQPQHF. The CDR3 DNA is TGTGCCAGCAGTGCCCAGGGGACAGGGTGGGACAGCAATCAGCCCCAGCATTTT. The full variable domain, its missing parts supplied by reference TRBV2 and TRBJ1-5, is EPEVTQTPSHQVTQMGQEVILRCVPISNHLYFYWYRQILGQKVEFLVSFYNNEISEKSEIFDDQFSVERPDGSNFTLKIRSTKLEDSAMYFCASSAQGTGWDSNQPQHFGDGTRLSIL.

The chain has TRBV7-6 and TRBJ2-3; tentatively, D is TRBD2 (5 bases). The CDR3 has 15 amino acids. Germline CDR1 reads SGHVS; CDR2 reads FNYEAQ. V was pared by 7 bases and J by 1 base, with 15 bases between. The DNA for the CDR3 is TGTGCCAGCACCCCTTTTCGGGGAGGCACAGATACGCAGTATTTT. Amino acid sequence: CASTPFRGGTDTQYF.

CDR3 DNA sequence: TGTGCCAGCAGCCCCCGGACAGGAGACACCGGGGAGCTGTTTTTT. Its translation: CASSPRTGDTGELFF. The V gene is TRBV9, the J gene TRBJ2-2; 7 bases agree with TRBD1. CDR3 length equals 15 residues. The germline V gene has CDR1 SGDLS and CDR2 YYNGEE. Losses at the gene ends were 4 bases for V and 3 bases for J; bases not matched to a gene: 6.

The chain combines TRBV6-2 or TRBV6-3 with TRBJ2-1, with 11 bases matching TRBD2. Germline V gene data show CDR1 as MNHEY and CDR2 as SVGEGT. The CDR3 has 17 residues. The trim removed 2 bases at V and 0 bases at J, leaving 3 bases unmatched. CDR3 nucleotides: TGTGCCAGCAGTTACACTAGCGGGAGAGTCTCCTACAATGAGCAGTTCTTC. Amino acid sequence: CASSYTSGRVSYNEQFF.

This clone appeared a single time. The chain uses TRBV18 and TRBJ1-3; weak D call: TRBD1 (6 bases). CDR1 KGHSH and CDR2 LQKENI come from the germline V gene. This CDR3 is 16 amino acids long. Trimming shortened V by 3 bases and J by 0 bases, and 12 bases separated the two germline ends. CDR3 region: CASSPTGKSSGNTIYF. The CDR3 DNA reads TGTGCCAGCTCACCCACAGGGAAGAGCTCTGGAAACACCATATATTTT. The full variable domain, its missing parts supplied by reference TRBV18 and TRBJ1-3, is NAGVMQNPRHLVRRRGQEARLRCSPMKGHSHVYWYRQLPEEGLKFMVYLQKENIIDESGMPKERFSAEFPKEGPSILRIQQVVRGDSAAYFCASSPTGKSSGNTIYFGEGSWLTVV.

The rearrangement joins TRBV4-1 to TRBJ2-2, with 9 nucleotides matching TRBD1. The trim removed 2 bases at V and 6 bases at J, leaving 4 bases unmatched. CDR1 is MGHRA and CDR2 is YSYEKL in the germline V gene. This CDR3 spans 15 amino acids. The CDR3 loop reads CASSQTGGTPGELFF. Here the CDR3 DNA reads TGCGCCAGCAGCCAAACAGGGGGCACCCCCGGGGAGCTGTTTTTT.

This chain links TRBV19 with TRBJ1-6; perhaps TRBD1 as D (6 bases). Germline CDR1 LNHDA, CDR2 SQIVND (reference sequence). The germline V and J ends were trimmed by 6 bases and 10 bases, with 16 bases remaining between them. The CDR3 is 14 residues long. CDR3 nucleotides: TGTGCCAGTAGGAGGGGGGGTGCTGAGTCACCCCTCCACTTT. Translation: CASRRGGAESPLHF.

The chain has TRBV7-9 and TRBJ2-1; D possibly corresponds to TRBD1 (5 bases). The V end was cut by 4 bases, the J end by 4 bases, with 14 bases between. This CDR3 region has 15 residues. Germline V gene lookup returns CDR1 SEHNR and CDR2 FQNEAQ (reference sequence). CDR3 loop: CASSSGHFQYNEQFF. The CDR3 DNA sequence: TGTGCCAGCAGCTCCGGACATTTTCAGTACAATGAGCAGTTCTTC.

The chain combines TRBV4-3 with TRBJ1-4; TRBD1 aligns across 8 bases. V dropped 0 bases and J dropped 7; count of bases not matched to a gene: 4. The CDR3 contains 15 residues. Germline-derived CDR1 and CDR2 are LGHNA and YSLEER. The CDR3 region is CASSQDGQGAEKLFF. The DNA of the CDR3 is TGCGCCAGCAGCCAAGATGGGCAGGGGGCTGAAAAACTGTTTTTT.

The gene calls are TRBV7-9 and TRBJ1-6; D ambiguous. Germline lookup yields CDR1 SEHNR and CDR2 FQNEAQ (reference sequence). V was shortened by 5 bases and J by 7 bases, with 6 bases between the two germline ends. This CDR3 contains 12 residues. The CDR3 sequence is CASSPSNSPLHF. CDR3 DNA: TGTGCCAGCAGCCCCTCCAATTCACCCCTCCACTTT. Looking up the rest from reference TRBV7-9 and TRBJ1-6 gives the full variable domain: DTGVSQNPRHKITKRGQNVTFRCDPISEHNRLYWYRQTLGQGPEFLTYFQNEAQLEKSRLLSDRFSAERPKGSFSTLEIQRTEQGDSAMYLCASSPSNSPLHFGNGTRLTVT.

This chain connects TRBV19 to TRBJ1-3; TRBD1 might be the D (6 bases). The V gene's germline CDR1 is LNHDA and CDR2 SQIVND (reference sequence). Trimming left V 8 bases short and J 2 bases short, with 13 bases between. The CDR3 length is 14 residues. The CDR3 loop reads CASCNNRAGNTIYF. In DNA, the CDR3 is TGTGCCAGTTGTAATAACAGGGCTGGAAACACCATATATTTT.

The rearrangement links TRBV7-3 to TRBJ2-2, with TRBD2 identical over 7 bases. J gave up 2 bases and V 0 bases, and 9 bases lay outside the gene matches. CDR1 and CDR2 (germline): SGHTA, FQGTGA. CDR3 length equals 18 residues. The CDR3 reads CASSLTPTSARNTGELFF. The CDR3 bases are TGTGCCAGCAGCTTAACCCCAACTAGCGCACGAAACACCGGGGAGCTGTTTTTT.

The genes are TRBV10-3 and TRBJ1-1; perhaps TRBD1 as D (6 bases). CDR3 length equals 12 residues. In germline, CDR1 is ENHRY, CDR2 SYGVKD. V lost 8 bases and J 4 bases, leaving 11 bases between the germline ends. The CDR3 here is CAIGGAGTEAFF. Here the CDR3 DNA reads TGTGCCATCGGGGGCGCGGGCACTGAAGCTTTCTTT.

The chain carries TRBV5-1 and TRBJ2-6, with 8 bases that match TRBD1. Germline CDR1 and CDR2: SGHRS and YFSETQ. V trimming: 3 bases; J trimming: 0 bases; junction bases outside the gene matches: 14. CDR3 length: 20 amino acids. CDR3 nucleotide sequence: TGCGCCAGCAGCTCGCCAATACCGGGACAGGTTTCCTCTGGGGCCAACGTCCTGACTTTC. As protein: CASSSPIPGQVSSGANVLTF.

The chain joins TRBV6-5 to TRBJ1-2, with D perhaps matching TRBD1 (6 bases). The CDR3 runs to 13 residues. The V gene lost 7 bases and the J gene lost 1 base, with 10 bases spanning the gap. CDR1 is MNHEY, CDR2 SVGAGI, per germline. CDR3 residues: CASTRGGNYGYTF. The CDR3 region has the DNA TGTGCCAGCACCCGAGGGGGTAACTATGGCTACACCTTC.

This clone was counted once. This chain links TRBV19 with TRBJ1-1; 8 bases are a match to TRBD1. V lost 5 bases and J lost 2; bases outside the gene matches: 7. There are 15 residues in the CDR3. Germline CDR1 is LNHDA and CDR2 is SQIVND (reference sequence). The CDR3 nucleotides are TGTGCCAGTAGTCCCGCGGACAGGGTAAACACTGAAGCTTTCTTT. Translation gives CASSPADRVNTEAFF.